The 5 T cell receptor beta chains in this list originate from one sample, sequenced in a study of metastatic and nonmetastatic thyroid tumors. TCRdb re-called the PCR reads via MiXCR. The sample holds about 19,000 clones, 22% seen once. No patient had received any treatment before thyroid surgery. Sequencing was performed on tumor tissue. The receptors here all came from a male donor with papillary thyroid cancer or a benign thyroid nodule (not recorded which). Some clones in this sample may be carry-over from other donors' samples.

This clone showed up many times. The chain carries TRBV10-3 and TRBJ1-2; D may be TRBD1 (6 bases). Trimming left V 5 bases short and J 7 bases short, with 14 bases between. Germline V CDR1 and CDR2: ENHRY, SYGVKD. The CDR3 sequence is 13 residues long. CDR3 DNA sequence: TGTGCCATCAGTACCGGGACATTTGGTGGCTACACCTTC. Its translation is CAISTGTFGGYTF.

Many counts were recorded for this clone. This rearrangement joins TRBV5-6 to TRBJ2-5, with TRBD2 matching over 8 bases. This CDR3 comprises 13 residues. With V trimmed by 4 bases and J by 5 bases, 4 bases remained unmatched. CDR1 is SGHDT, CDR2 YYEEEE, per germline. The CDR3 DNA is TGTGCCAGCAGCCTGGGACTAGGGGAGACCCAGTACTTC. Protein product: CASSLGLGETQYF.

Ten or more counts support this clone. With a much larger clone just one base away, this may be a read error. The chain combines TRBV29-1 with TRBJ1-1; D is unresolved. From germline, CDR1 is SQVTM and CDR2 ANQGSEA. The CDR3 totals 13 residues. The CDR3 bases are TGCAGCGTTGAAGTCAATAATTTCGCTGAAGTTTTCTTT. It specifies CSVEVNNFAEVFF.

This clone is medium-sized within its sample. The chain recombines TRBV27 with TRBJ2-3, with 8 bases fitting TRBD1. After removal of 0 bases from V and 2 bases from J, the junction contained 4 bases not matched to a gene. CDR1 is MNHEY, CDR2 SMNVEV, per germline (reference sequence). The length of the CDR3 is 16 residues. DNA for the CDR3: TGTGCCAGCAGTTTATCGACAGGGGCGTACACAGATACGCAGTATTTT. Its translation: CASSLSTGAYTDTQYF.

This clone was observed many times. The CDR3 spells CASSHNRGGNEKLFF. The CDR3 region has the DNA TGTGCCAGCAGCCACAACAGGGGTGGTAATGAAAAACTGTTTTTT. The chain combines TRBV6-1 with TRBJ1-4; 7 bases line up with TRBD1. V dropped 6 bases and J dropped 4; count of bases not matched to a gene: 8. This CDR3 is built from 15 residues. Germline-derived CDR1 and CDR2 are MNHNS and SASEGT.